These 10 T cell receptor beta chains came from one sample sequenced in a study of shared clonotypes between healthy human individuals. Libraries were prepared by immunoSEQ multiplex PCR; TCRdb keeps only in-frame clonotypes and omits some of them. This repertoire shows about 640,000 clones, 72% found once; its top ten account for approximately 1.8%. The source material was memory CD4+ T cells sorted from blood. Described subset: CD45RA-negative fraction. These receptors came from a woman in her 30s in good health.

This clone was recorded only once. V is TRBV25-1 and J is TRBJ2-3; D is ambiguous. The germline gives CDR1 MGHDK, CDR2 SYGVNS. This CDR3 spans 15 amino acids. The V end lost 3 bases, the J end lost 7 bases, and 17 bases lay between the germline ends. The chain's CDR3 is CASSDSAGVSYTQYF. CDR3 DNA: TGTGCCAGCAGTGATTCCGCCGGAGTTTCTTATACGCAGTATTTT.

This clone has at least ten counts. This sequence joins TRBV23-1 and TRBJ2-3; 8 nucleotides match TRBD2. TRBV23-1 is an ORF, and what it does is uncertain. The CDR3 is 19 residues long. The V segment lost 7 bases and the J segment 3 bases; nucleotides outside the gene matches: 21. CDR3 protein: CASISPRLAGPLETDTQYF. The DNA for the CDR3 is TGCGCCAGCATCTCCCCGAGGCTAGCGGGCCCCCTGGAGACAGATACGCAGTATTTT.

Regarding this clone: Other DNA sequences in this sample translate to the same CDR3. V gene TRBV25-1 combines with J gene TRBJ2-7; the D is unclear. CDR1 MGHDK and CDR2 SYGVNS come from the germline V gene. This CDR3 is 12 amino acids long. With 1 base removed from V and 3 bases from J, the gap between germline ends came to 4 bases. For the CDR3, the DNA is TGTGCCAGCAGTGAATCCAGCTACGAGCAGTACTTC. This sequence encodes CASSESSYEQYF.

This chain uses TRBV6-6 with TRBJ2-3; 10 nucleotides match TRBD2. The CDR3 is 15 residues long. CDR1 is MNHNY, CDR2 SVGAGI, per germline (reference sequence). J lost 8 bases, V lost 6 bases, and 11 bases had no gene match. CDR3 in amino acids: CASREREGGASTQYF. CDR3 sequence (DNA): TGTGCCAGCAGAGAGCGGGAGGGCGGAGCGAGTACGCAGTATTTT.

The CDR3 protein is CASSGTGGIRYSNQPQHF. CDR3 nucleotide sequence: TGTGCCAGCAGTGGGACAGGGGGCATAAGATATAGCAATCAGCCCCAGCATTTT. The chain couples TRBV6-1 to TRBJ1-5; 11 bases align to TRBD1. Trimming took 4 bases from V and 0 from J; bases not matched to a gene: 8. The germline gives CDR1 MNHNS, CDR2 SASEGT. This CDR3 has 18 amino acids.

The gene calls are TRBV29-1 and TRBJ2-2, with D perhaps being TRBD1 or TRBD2 (5 bases each). V dropped 7 bases and J dropped 0 bases, with 6 bases sitting between them. This CDR3 has 12 residues. CDR1 is SQVTM, CDR2 ANQGSEA, per germline. In nucleotides, the CDR3 is TGCAGCGGGGACGCGAACACCGGGGAGCTGTTTTTT. Translated, it gives CSGDANTGELFF.

Details on this clone: In the same sample, other DNA sequences code for this CDR3. This chain connects TRBV5-1 to TRBJ2-7; no reliable D call. The CDR3 is 11 amino acids. The germline V gene has CDR1 SGHRS and CDR2 YFSETQ. Trimming cost V 5 bases and J 4 bases, with 7 bases left between them. This CDR3 reads CASRSEYEQYF. CDR3 bases: TGCGCCAGCAGGTCAGAATACGAGCAGTACTTC.

This clone was counted between two and nine times. V and J are TRBV6-1 and TRBJ1-2; D remains unclear. Trimming stripped 1 base from V and 7 bases from J, with 13 bases between. This CDR3 is 14 amino acids long. The germline V gene encodes CDR1 MNHNS and CDR2 SASEGT. DNA of the CDR3: TGTGCCAGCAGTGAAGAAGGCAGGTTCCCTGGCTACACCTTC. Translated: CASSEEGRFPGYTF.

The chain uses TRBV18 and TRBJ2-1; 9 positions match TRBD1. V shed 4 bases, J shed 3 bases, and the junction held 4 bases outside the gene matches. Germline lookup yields CDR1 KGHSH and CDR2 LQKENI. The CDR3 contains 15 residues. Here the CDR3 reads CASSQRQGGYNEQFF. The CDR3 bases are TGTGCCAGCTCACAAAGACAGGGGGGCTACAATGAGCAGTTCTTC.

The CDR3 sequence is CASSESAGREPNEKLFF. Here the CDR3 DNA reads TGCGCCAGCAGTGAGTCGGCAGGAAGGGAGCCTAATGAAAAACTGTTTTTT. The J gene is TRBJ1-4, the V gene TRBV10-1; D unresolved. Between the trimmed V and J ends, which lost 0 bases and 3 bases, there was a span of 14 bases. CDR1 and CDR2 from the germline V gene are WNHNN and SYGVQD (reference sequence). This CDR3 spans 17 amino acids.